These 6 T cell receptor beta chains were sequenced from one sample in a study of patients and donors after allogeneic stem cell transplantation. TCRdb used MiXCR to reprocess the RT-PCR reads, holding one entry per CDR3 protein. The sample carries fewer than 180,000 distinct CDR3 sequences, approximately 35% recorded once. The sequenced sample was blood, either unsorted or a sorted T cell fraction (not recorded which). Receptors originate from a human donor who was either an allogeneic HSCT recipient or a stem cell or donor lymphocyte infusion donor (not recorded which). It is not recorded whose cells these are; they may come from a transplant donor.

This clonotype occurred a few times. The chain couples TRBV6-6 to TRBJ1-1; 7 bases map to TRBD1. CDR1 is MNHNY and CDR2 is SVGAGI in the germline V gene (reference sequence). The CDR3 is 13 residues long. J lost 7 bases, V lost 4 bases, and 6 bases had no gene match. As DNA, the CDR3 is TGTGCCAGCAGTTGGACAGGACCCCTTGAAGCTTTCTTT. Translating gives CASSWTGPLEAFF.

The V gene is TRBV12-3 or TRBV12-4, the J gene TRBJ1-1, with D uncertain. The ends were cut back, 1 base at V and 6 bases at J, with 15 bases in the middle. This CDR3 comprises 15 residues. DNA of the CDR3: TGTGCCAGCAGTTTAGGGAGAGGAGGGATGGCTGAAGCTTTCTTT. Its translation: CASSLGRGGMAEAFF.

V and J are TRBV12-3 or TRBV12-4 and TRBJ1-4; D uncertain. This CDR3 spans 14 amino acids. V gave up 6 bases and J gave up 0 bases, with 8 bases separating them. CDR3 loop: CASSLITTNEKLFF. CDR3 DNA: TGTGCCAGCAGCCTTATTACAACTAATGAAAAACTGTTTTTT.

This clonotype came up a few times. The chain links TRBV5-1 to TRBJ1-3, with D possibly being TRBD1 (6 bases). V was trimmed by 0 bases and J by 2 bases, leaving 9 bases between them. This CDR3 is 15 amino acids long. The germline V gene encodes CDR1 SGHRS and CDR2 YFSETQ. The CDR3 loop reads CASSLAGQPGNTIYF. In nucleotides, the CDR3 is TGCGCCAGCAGCTTGGCTGGACAGCCTGGAAACACCATATATTTT.

This clonotype was counted at least ten times. The chain has TRBV12-3 or TRBV12-4 and TRBJ1-1, with D maybe TRBD1 (6 bases). Trimming pared 1 base from V and 0 bases from J, leaving 9 bases between. The CDR3 is 15 amino acids. CDR3 in amino acids: CASSLGGGLNTEAFF. CDR3 nucleotide sequence: TGTGCCAGCAGTTTAGGAGGGGGTTTGAACACTGAAGCTTTCTTT.

This clonotype came up a few times. The chain recombines TRBV6-6 with TRBJ2-1, with 7 bases lining up with TRBD1. This CDR3 region has 19 residues. The germline CDR1 and CDR2 sequences are MNHNY and SVGAGI (reference sequence). V gave up 0 bases and J gave up 0 bases; unmatched junction bases: 11. The CDR3 sequence is CASSYSLGQAISSYNEQFF. CDR3 DNA sequence: TGTGCCAGCAGTTACTCGTTAGGACAGGCGATAAGCTCCTACAATGAGCAGTTCTTC.